The table lists the clone carrying this T cell receptor beta chain with a few counts. What it binds is not known. These data originate in a study of Graves' ophthalmopathy and Graves' hyperthyroidism. On the study more broadly: Prior to any treatment, peripheral blood was collected at the time of initial diagnosis. Whole-study results and caveats: A model built from 13 signatures distinguished ophthalmopathy from stable hyperthyroidism with 85% to 90% sensitivity and approximately 82% specificity.

Other autoimmune diseases, uncontrolled infections, pregnancy and lactation each led to patient exclusion. Amplified TCR beta CDR3 regions were obtained using RNA transcripts as template. Second-round multiplex PCR came after first-round RT-PCR with HTBI primers. TCRdb re-called the multiplex PCR reads through MiXCR, storing one row per CDR3 protein. The sample lists 500,000 to 800,000 distinct CDR3 sequences; approximately 39% were seen once. This sequence was found in an adult man with Graves' ophthalmopathy. The sample taken for sequencing was peripheral blood.

CDR3 sequence (DNA): TGTGCCAGCAGTGAATATCGGGGGGCAAGGACTGAAGCTTTCTTT. Protein: CASSEYRGARTEAFF. The chain combines TRBV6-1 with TRBJ1-1, with a tentative D call TRBD1 (6 bases). Germline V gives CDR1 MNHNS, CDR2 SASEGT. V lost 2 bases to trimming and J lost 5 bases, with 15 bases between them. The CDR3 runs 15 residues.